The 6 T cell receptor beta chains below all came from one sample that was sequenced in a study of Ad26.COV2.S vaccination and SARS-CoV-2 variants. Using immunoSEQ multiplex PCR, the repertoire was profiled, and TCRdb retains in-frame clones only, with some absent. The sample has 350,000 to 500,000 clones; roughly nine tenths are singletons. Treatment given: roughly 20 received Ad26.COV2.S at low or high dose, single or two shots; 5 received placebo; per-sample allocation not given. Each sample was drawn 63 days after the first injection (of vaccine or placebo). The sequencing used peripheral blood, collected in a trial of Ad26.COV2.S vaccine versus placebo. Receptors originate from a person between 18 and 60 years old who received the Ad26.COV2.S COVID-19 vaccine or a placebo.

CDR3 residues: CASSPFSQGGHGYTF. The DNA for the CDR3 is TGTGCCAGCTCACCCTTCTCACAGGGAGGTCATGGCTACACCTTC. The chain links TRBV18 to TRBJ1-2; TRBD1 is a possible D gene (6 bases). The CDR3 consists of 15 residues. Between the trimmed V and J ends, which lost 3 bases and 6 bases, there was a span of 17 bases. CDR1 and CDR2 (germline): KGHSH, LQKENI.

V usage is TRBV10-3 and J usage is TRBJ2-7; D not resolved. This CDR3 comprises 13 residues. Trimming removed 6 bases from V and 2 bases from J, with 11 bases in between. Germline CDR1 and CDR2: ENHRY and SYGVKD. CDR3 residues: CAISAIEPYEQYF. As DNA, the CDR3 is TGTGCCATCAGCGCCATTGAGCCCTACGAGCAGTACTTC.

V and J are TRBV5-1 and TRBJ2-2; 8 bases map to TRBD1. V trimming: 4 bases; J trimming: 6 bases; junction bases outside the gene matches: 2. The CDR3 consists of 13 residues. Germline V lookup: CDR1 SGHRS, CDR2 YFSETQ. The CDR3 loop reads CASSRTGPGELFF. In nucleotides, the CDR3 is TGCGCCAGCAGCCGGACAGGGCCCGGGGAGCTGTTTTTT.

The chain joins TRBV7-2 to TRBJ2-1; 8 bases line up with TRBD2. The CDR3 runs 15 residues. Losses at the gene ends were 4 bases for V and 6 bases for J; bases not matched to a gene: 8. Germline V gene sequence: CDR1 SGHTA, CDR2 FQGNSA. This CDR3 reads CASSSRTSRGNEQFF. The CDR3 DNA sequence: TGTGCCAGCAGCTCCCGGACTAGCAGAGGCAATGAGCAGTTCTTC. The full variable domain, rest sourced from reference TRBV7-2 and TRBJ2-1, is GAGVSQSPSNKVTEKGKDVELRCDPISGHTALYWYRQSLGQGLEFLIYFQGNSAPDKSGLPSDRFSAERTGGSVSTLTIQRTQQEDSAVYLCASSSRTSRGNEQFFGPGTRLTVL.

Concerning this clone itself: At the DNA level, this CDR3 is encoded by other sequences in the same sample as well. This chain connects TRBV11-3 to TRBJ2-6; the D is unclear. The CDR3 totals 13 residues. Germline CDR1 and CDR2: SGHNT and YENEEA. Trimming shortened V by 1 base and J by 4 bases, and 2 bases separated the two germline ends. CDR3 loop: CASSLAGANVLTF. Here the CDR3 DNA reads TGTGCCAGCAGCTTAGCAGGGGCCAACGTCCTGACTTTC.

This rearrangement joins TRBV12-3 or TRBV12-4 to TRBJ2-5; a possible D gene is TRBD2 (6 bases). The V end was cut by 7 bases, the J end by 7 bases, with 16 bases between. This CDR3 is built from 13 residues. The CDR3, as DNA: TGTGCCAGCACCCTACTAGCTACTGGGACCCAGTACTTC. This sequence encodes CASTLLATGTQYF.